The 13 T cell receptor beta chains below come from one sample, sequenced in a study of CD8+CD57+ T cells in acquired aplastic anemia. Patients selected for sequencing had displayed CD8+CD57+ cell expansion by flow cytometry. The TCR beta profiling, which covered VDJ combination and CDR3 sequence, was carried out using genomic DNA as the template. One entry per CDR3 protein results from TCRdb running MiXCR on the reads. Here the sample spans approximately 190,000 distinct CDR3 sequences, 40% to 50% being singletons. The sequenced material came from sorted CD4+, CD8+, or CD8+CD57+ T cells (not recorded which) from PBMCs. These receptors originate from a human donor with aplastic anemia.

This clonotype was counted ten times or more. The chain combines TRBV10-3 with TRBJ1-2; a weak D match, TRBD1 (5 bases). Germline assignment: CDR1 ENHRY and CDR2 SYGVKD. Trimming left V 6 bases short and J 4 bases short, with 15 bases between. The CDR3 is made up of 14 amino acids. CDR3 sequence reads: CAISGTHRTYGYTF. DNA of the CDR3: TGTGCCATCAGCGGGACCCATAGGACCTATGGCTACACCTTC.

The CDR3 loop is CATSPLVQHGYTF. The CDR3 DNA is TGTGCCACCAGTCCTCTGGTACAGCATGGCTACACCTTC. The chain joins TRBV15 to TRBJ1-2; D is undetermined. CDR3 size: 13 residues. V was pared by 6 bases and J by 6 bases, with 14 bases between. Germline-derived CDR1 and CDR2 are LNHNV and YYDKDF (reference sequence).

Ten or more counts support this clonotype. The rearrangement links TRBV9 to TRBJ1-2; D unclear. Trimming removed 2 bases at V and 6 bases at J, with 14 bases between. Germline-derived CDR1 and CDR2 are SGDLS and YYNGEE. This CDR3 has 14 residues. The CDR3 DNA reads TGTGCCAGCAGCGTGATGCAGTTAGGTCATGGCTACACCTTC. Its protein product is CASSVMQLGHGYTF. The full variable domain, rest sourced from reference TRBV9 and TRBJ1-2, is DSGVTQTPKHLITATGQRVTLRCSPRSGDLSVYWYQQSLDQGLQFLIQYYNGEERAKGNILERFSAQQFPDLHSELNLSSLELGDSALYFCASSVMQLGHGYTFGSGTRLTVV.

The DNA of the CDR3 is TGTGCCAGCACCCTTCGGGACAGGGACTTCCATGGCTACACCTTC. Amino acids: CASTLRDRDFHGYTF. The gene calls are TRBV7-9 and TRBJ1-2; 9 nucleotides align to TRBD1. Germline CDR1 reads SEHNR; CDR2 reads FQNEAQ (reference sequence). There are 15 residues in the CDR3. With 7 bases clipped from V and 6 bases from J, the junction kept 12 bases outside the gene matches.

This clonotype has a count of ten or more. The V and J genes are TRBV6-2 or TRBV6-3 and TRBJ1-2; TRBD1 agrees at 11 bases. V lost 10 bases to trimming and J lost 8 bases; unmatched junction nucleotides: 6. CDR3 size: 12 residues. CDR1 MNHEY and CDR2 SVGEGT come from the germline V gene. The CDR3 DNA is TGTGCCACCCAGGACAGGGGGCGAGGCTACACCTTC. Translating gives CATQDRGRGYTF.

This clonotype was counted a few times. The rearrangement joins TRBV10-3 to TRBJ2-5, with 9 bases matching TRBD2. The CDR3 spans 14 residues. The trim removed 3 bases at V and 9 bases at J, leaving 8 bases unmatched. CDR1 is ENHRY, CDR2 SYGVKD, per germline. The CDR3 DNA reads TGTGCCATCAGTGAAGGACTAGCGAGGGAGGCCCAGTACTTC. Residues: CAISEGLAREAQYF.

This clonotype was observed at least ten times. Since a much larger clone is just one base distant, this may be a read error. The J gene is TRBJ2-7, the V gene TRBV15; D gene ambiguous. Trimming left V 5 bases short and J 2 bases short, with 13 bases between. CDR1 and CDR2 (germline): LNHNV, YYDKDF (reference sequence). CDR3 size: 14 residues. The chain's CDR3 is CATSGELNPYEQYF. The CDR3 DNA sequence: TGTGCCACCAGCGGGGAATTGAACCCCTACGAGCAGTACTTC. Full variable domain (missing parts from reference TRBV15 and TRBJ2-7): DAMVIQNPRYQVTQFGKPVTLSCSQTLNHNVMYWYQQKSSQAPKLLFHYYDKDFNNEADTPDNFQSRRPNTSFCFLDIRSPGLGDTAMYLCATSGELNPYEQYFGPGTRLTVT.

The CDR3 loop is CSVERTGAYEQYF. The CDR3 DNA reads TGCAGCGTTGAAAGGACAGGGGCCTACGAGCAGTACTTC. The chain uses TRBV29-1 and TRBJ2-7; TRBD1 agrees at 9 bases. Germline assignment: CDR1 SQVTM and CDR2 ANQGSEA. This CDR3 region has 13 residues. With 2 bases clipped from V and 2 bases from J, the junction kept 1 base outside the gene matches.

The CDR3 protein is CASGLANTGELFF. CDR3 DNA sequence: TGTGCCAGCGGACTGGCGAACACCGGGGAGCTGTTTTTT. The V gene is TRBV2, the J gene TRBJ2-2; a possible D gene is TRBD2 (5 bases). Germline loops: CDR1 SNHLY, CDR2 FYNNEI. V was shortened by 8 bases and J by 0 bases, with 7 bases between the two germline ends. CDR3 length: 13 amino acids.

This clonotype was seen a few times. The rearrangement joins TRBV12-3 or TRBV12-4 to TRBJ1-6; D not resolved. This CDR3 contains 13 residues. Trimming shortened V by 5 bases and J by 10 bases, and 12 bases separated the two germline ends. The CDR3 is CASSLGSGSPLHF. CDR3 DNA: TGTGCCAGCAGTCTGGGCTCGGGGTCACCCCTCCACTTT.

J is TRBJ2-2 and V is TRBV10-1; a possible D gene is TRBD1 (6 bases). The CDR3 has 18 residues. Per germline, CDR1 WNHNN and CDR2 SYGVQD (reference sequence). Trimming cost V 4 bases and J 0 bases, with 18 bases left between them. CDR3 sequence reads: CASSGKTGQRPNTGELFF. The CDR3 bases are TGCGCCAGCAGTGGTAAAACGGGACAACGACCGAACACCGGGGAGCTGTTTTTT.

This clonotype has ten or more counts. The chain joins TRBV24-1 to TRBJ1-5, with D hard to call. The V gene's germline CDR1 is KGHDR and CDR2 SFDVKD. V lost 4 bases and J lost 0, with 9 bases in between. There are 15 residues in the CDR3. The CDR3 spells CATSDAETSNQPQHF. The CDR3 nucleotides read TGTGCCACCAGTGACGCAGAGACTAGCAATCAGCCCCAGCATTTT.

This clonotype was detected many times. This sequence joins TRBV13 and TRBJ2-7; 13 bases align to TRBD2. Germline CDR1 is PRHDT and CDR2 is FYEKMQ (reference sequence). The CDR3 totals 16 residues. V gave up 6 bases and J gave up 2 bases; unmatched junction bases: 7. CDR3 sequence: CASRGTSGTHAYEQYF. The CDR3 DNA is TGTGCCAGCAGGGGGACTAGCGGGACCCACGCCTACGAGCAGTACTTC.